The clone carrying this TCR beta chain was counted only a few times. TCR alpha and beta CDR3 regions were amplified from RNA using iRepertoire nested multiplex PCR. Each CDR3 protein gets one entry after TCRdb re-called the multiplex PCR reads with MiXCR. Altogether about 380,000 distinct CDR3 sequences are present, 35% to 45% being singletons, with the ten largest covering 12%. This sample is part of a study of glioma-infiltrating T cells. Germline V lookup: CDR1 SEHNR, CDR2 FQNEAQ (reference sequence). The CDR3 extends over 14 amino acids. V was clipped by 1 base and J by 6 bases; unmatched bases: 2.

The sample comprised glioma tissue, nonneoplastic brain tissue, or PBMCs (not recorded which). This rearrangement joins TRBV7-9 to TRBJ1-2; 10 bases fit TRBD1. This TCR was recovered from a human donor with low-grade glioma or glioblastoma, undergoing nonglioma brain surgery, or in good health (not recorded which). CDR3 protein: CASSLVGTGDGYTF. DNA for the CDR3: TGTGCCAGCAGCTTAGTCGGGACAGGGGATGGCTACACCTTC.